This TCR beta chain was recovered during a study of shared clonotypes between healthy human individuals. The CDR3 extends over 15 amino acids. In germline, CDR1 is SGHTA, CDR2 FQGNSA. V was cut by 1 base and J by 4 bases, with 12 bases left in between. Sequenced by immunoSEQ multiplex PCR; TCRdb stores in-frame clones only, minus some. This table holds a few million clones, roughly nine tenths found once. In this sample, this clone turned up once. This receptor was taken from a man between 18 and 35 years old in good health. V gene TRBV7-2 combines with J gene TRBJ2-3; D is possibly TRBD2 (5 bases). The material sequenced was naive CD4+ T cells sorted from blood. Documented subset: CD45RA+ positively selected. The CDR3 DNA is TGTGCCAGCAGCTTAGATGGCGGGTGGTCAGATACGCAGTATTTT. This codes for CASSLDGGWSDTQYF.